This TCR beta chain appears in the sequencing data of a study of PD-L1 blockade in urothelial cancer. About the study: Patients commenced intravenous atezolizumab, 1,200 mg every 3 weeks, in the mid-2010s. Study conclusions and caveats: Patients with durable benefit had greater blood expansion of tumor-associated TCR clones 3 weeks into treatment.

The protocol was immunoSEQ multiplex PCR, while the TCRdb copy is restricted to in-frame clones and leaves out a portion. Of about 80,000 clones listed, 87% are singletons. This CDR3 region has 12 residues. CDR1 and CDR2 (germline): LNHDA, SQIVND (reference sequence). With V trimmed by 8 bases and J by 8 bases, 5 bases remained unmatched. A note on this clone: No antigen is known for it.

The sequencing used PBMCs, collected around atezolizumab (anti-PD-L1) treatment. This rearrangement joins TRBV19 to TRBJ2-1; 8 nucleotides match TRBD1. The clonotype originates from a woman aged 70-85 years with urothelial cancer. CDR3 loop: CASVSGGDEQFF. The CDR3 DNA is TGTGCCAGTGTTTCAGGGGGCGATGAGCAGTTCTTC.